Listed below are T cell receptor beta chains from one sample, sequenced in a study of OX40 agonist ivuxolimab in advanced cancers. Here immunoSEQ multiplex PCR was the method, and the copy in TCRdb shows in-frame clones only, minus some. Altogether around 25,000 clones are present, roughly 76% being singletons, with the ten largest covering 14%. The sample here was CD4+ or CD8+ T cells sorted from blood, taken in a trial of the OX40 agonist ivuxolimab. Receptors were obtained from an adult with an advanced solid tumor such as melanoma, head and neck, liver or kidney cancer. Both conserved end residues are part of each CDR3. The D gene is left open where the match is weak. Not every row has a clone size; where given, it reads once, few, many or a size class.

D | J | V | size | CDR3 | DNA
NA | TRBJ2-4 | TRBV2 | few | CASSEDSTGGHIQYF | TGTGCCAGCAGTGAGGATTCTACCGGGGGGCACATTCAGTACTTC
TRBD2 | TRBJ2-5 | TRBV7-3 | NA | CASSFLGGNAETQYF | TGTGCCAGCAGTTTTCTCGGGGGGAACGCGGAGACCCAGTACTTC
NA | TRBJ2-6 | TRBV10-3 | NA | CAISESEPRRAGANVLTF | TGTGCCATCAGTGAGTCTGAACCTCGGCGGGCTGGGGCCAACGTCCTGACTTTC
NA | TRBJ1-2 | TRBV6-1 | NA | CASSEVYGYTF | TGTGCCAGCAGTGAAGTGTATGGCTACACCTTC
TRBD1 | TRBJ2-3 | TRBV19 | NA | CASRAMTGGTDTQYF | TGTGCCAGTAGAGCCATGACAGGGGGCACAGATACGCAGTATTTT
NA | TRBJ1-6 | TRBV28 | NA | CASSWPINNSPLHF | TGTGCCAGCAGTTGGCCTATAAATAATTCACCCCTCCACTTT
NA | TRBJ2-5 | TRBV5-6 | NA | CASSFQETQYF | TGTGCCAGCAGCTTTCAAGAGACCCAGTACTTC
NA | TRBJ2-7 | TRBV2 | NA | CASSGALYEQYF | TGTGCCAGCAGTGGGGCCCTTTACGAGCAGTACTTC
NA | TRBJ1-5 | TRBV5-8 | NA | CASSFVWFGPQHF | TGTGCCAGCAGCTTTGTGTGGTTTGGGCCCCAGCATTTT
TRBD2 | TRBJ2-1 | TRBV2 | few | CASSELPSGEGEQFF | TGTGCCAGCAGTGAACTCCCTAGCGGGGAGGGTGAGCAGTTCTTC
TRBD2 | TRBJ2-3 | TRBV30 | medium-sized | CAWRGVWDYSTDTQYF | TGTGCCTGGAGAGGGGTGTGGGACTACAGCACAGATACGCAGTATTTT
NA | TRBJ2-1 | TRBV10-3 | medium-sized | CAISPGRAYNEQFF | TGTGCCATCAGTCCGGGGAGAGCCTACAATGAGCAGTTCTTC
NA | TRBJ1-5 | TRBV19 | NA | CASSDRGDQPQHF | TGTGCCAGTAGTGACCGAGGGGACCAGCCCCAGCATTTT
TRBD1 | TRBJ2-1 | TRBV11-2 | NA | CASSLRQGPYNEQFF | TGTGCCAGCAGCCTAAGACAGGGACCTTACAATGAGCAGTTCTTC
NA | TRBJ1-1 | TRBV19 | NA | CASTTTREAFF | TGTGCCAGTACCACGACAAGAGAAGCTTTCTTT
NA | TRBJ2-3 | TRBV10-3 | few | CAISESGGRTDTQYF | TGTGCCATCAGTGAGTCTGGGGGCAGAACAGATACGCAGTATTTT
NA | TRBJ1-1 | TRBV7-3 | NA | CASSFLPTGNTEAFF | TGTGCCAGCAGCTTCCTACCGACAGGGAACACTGAAGCTTTCTTT
NA | TRBJ2-6 | TRBV4-3 | few | CASSQRGGVTGANVLTF | TGCGCCAGCAGCCAACGTGGCGGGGTTACTGGGGCCAACGTCCTGACTTTC
TRBD2 | TRBJ2-1 | TRBV7-6 | NA | CASSTLAGIYNEQFF | TGTGCCAGCAGCACACTAGCGGGGATCTACAATGAGCAGTTCTTC
NA | TRBJ1-2 | TRBV27 | NA | CASSLSSLFPNYGYTF | TGTGCCAGCAGTTTATCGAGTCTTTTCCCTAACTATGGCTACACCTTC
NA | TRBJ1-5 | TRBV30 | NA | CAWSSLRNQPQHF | TGTGCCTGGAGTTCCTTGAGAAATCAGCCCCAGCATTTT
TRBD2 | TRBJ2-1 | TRBV13 | few | CASSSSGTLGEGQFF | TGTGCCAGCAGCTCATCCGGGACTTTAGGGGAGGGGCAGTTCTTC